This is a list of T cell receptor beta chains from one sample in a study of blood T cell repertoires in COVID-19. Libraries were prepared by immunoSEQ multiplex PCR; TCRdb keeps only in-frame clonotypes and omits some of them. The sample contains 130,000 to 150,000 clones, 70% to 85% of which appear only once. Specimen: peripheral blood. The receptors derive from a human donor in a cohort sampled during active COVID-19. Both conserved end residues are part of each CDR3.

v_call: TRBV11-3
j_call: TRBJ2-1
cdr3_aa: CASSLGAINEQFF

v_call: TRBV9
j_call: TRBJ2-3
cdr3_aa: CASSVRTSGVQDTQYF

v_call: TRBV7-8
j_call: TRBJ2-2
cdr3_aa: CASSLRNTGELFF

v_call: TRBV2
j_call: TRBJ2-1
cdr3_aa: CASSRTSGGNEQFF

v_call: TRBV7-3
j_call: TRBJ2-7
cdr3_aa: CASSLTGSSSYEQYF

v_call: TRBV29-1
j_call: TRBJ2-1
cdr3_aa: CSERQGPNKQFF

v_call: TRBV29-1
j_call: TRBJ2-3
cdr3_aa: CSGGQGFTDTQYF

v_call: TRBV10-3
j_call: TRBJ2-5
cdr3_aa: CAISESAGETQYF

v_call: TRBV5-6
j_call: TRBJ1-1
cdr3_aa: CASSLEQGRYTEAFF

v_call: TRBV6-6
j_call: TRBJ2-3
cdr3_aa: CASIPSGGFGTDTQYF

v_call: TRBV5-1
j_call: TRBJ1-2
cdr3_aa: CASSFAERIYGYTF

v_call: TRBV11-3
j_call: TRBJ2-7
cdr3_aa: CASSPGQGGVQYF

v_call: TRBV6-5
j_call: TRBJ1-2
cdr3_aa: CASSLQVGLNYGYTF

v_call: TRBV5-1
j_call: TRBJ2-1
cdr3_aa: CASSLTGQGADEQFF

v_call: TRBV12-3/TRBV12-4
j_call: TRBJ1-1
cdr3_aa: CASSSKMNTEAFF

v_call: TRBV5-1
j_call: TRBJ1-2
cdr3_aa: CASSLARTDASYTF

v_call: TRBV9
j_call: TRBJ2-1
cdr3_aa: CASPGGPRSYNEQFF

v_call: TRBV5-1
j_call: TRBJ2-7
cdr3_aa: CASRLDRGASYEQYF

v_call: TRBV6-2/TRBV6-3
j_call: TRBJ1-6
cdr3_aa: CASSSEGTVWSPLHF

v_call: TRBV11-2
j_call: TRBJ2-2
cdr3_aa: CASSLEGRATGELFF

v_call: TRBV5-6
j_call: TRBJ1-5
cdr3_aa: CASSSGQGTQPQHF

v_call: TRBV5-4
j_call: TRBJ2-5
cdr3_aa: CASSLDPQGGGETQYF

v_call: TRBV3-1/TRBV3-2
j_call: TRBJ2-5
cdr3_aa: CASSQDSSGGQETQYF

v_call: TRBV9
j_call: TRBJ1-2
cdr3_aa: CASSVEDSPNYGYTF

v_call: TRBV19
j_call: TRBJ2-1
cdr3_aa: CASSIERGGLLMGEQFF

v_call: TRBV10-3
j_call: TRBJ2-3
cdr3_aa: CAISESPLAGVTDTQYF

v_call: TRBV6-5
j_call: TRBJ1-5
cdr3_aa: CASGGDFNQPQHF

v_call: TRBV6-2/TRBV6-3
j_call: TRBJ1-2
cdr3_aa: CASSYRQGQLDGYTF

v_call: TRBV3-1/TRBV3-2
j_call: TRBJ2-3
cdr3_aa: CASSSAGSTDTQYF